The following is a T cell receptor (beta chain) sequence with its context. Under the authors' procedure: For nucleated cells, counts were estimated from reference gene primer amplification. Sequenced by immunoSEQ multiplex PCR; TCRdb stores in-frame clones only, minus some. V and J calls and clone size are copied from that table; D and trimming were computed from the DNA. The table includes 50,000 to 70,000 clones, around 76% detected once. V lost 5 bases and J lost 7, with 17 bases in between. This CDR3 has 15 amino acids. CDR1 and CDR2 from the germline V gene are SEHNR and FQNEAQ (reference sequence). The data were obtained in a study of blood T cell repertoires in COVID-19. Study-level background: There were acute and convalescent COVID-19 samples, and they came from the United States, Italy and Spain. PBMCs, B-cell-depleted T cells, or T cells were the source of the cDNA or gDNA that made up the material.

This chain joins TRBV7-9 and TRBJ1-4, with D perhaps matching TRBD1 (5 bases). The sequencing sample was made of peripheral blood. This receptor was obtained from a human donor in a cohort sampled during active COVID-19. CDR3 in amino acids: CASSPVRLGGEKLFF. CDR3 nucleotide sequence: TGTGCCAGCAGCCCGGTGAGGCTCGGGGGTGAAAAACTGTTTTTT.